This entry is about one T cell receptor beta chain. Its antigen remains unknown. The source of the sample is a study of shared clonotypes between healthy human individuals. Study observations and caveats: Against clonotypes common to all four donors, non-shared ones had lower generation probabilities. The study found about 4.6% of naive CD4 clonotypes shared across a handful of donors. On the whole, naive subsets had larger estimated richness than memory subsets had.

TCRdb's table, derived via immunoSEQ multiplex PCR, lists solely in-frame clones and lacks some. The profile covers around 1,100,000 clones, with 70% to 85% appearing a single time and 0.89% taken by the ten largest. The V gene end was trimmed by 0 bases and the J gene end by 8 bases; junction bases not matched to a gene: 10. The length of the CDR3 is 15 residues. CDR1 and CDR2 from the germline V gene are SGHRS and YFSETQ. The chain employs TRBV5-1 and TRBJ1-1, with 7 bases that match TRBD1. The sequence was collected from a man between 18 and 29 years old in good health. Some clones in this sample may be carry-over from other donors' samples. Sequencing used memory CD4+ T cells from PBMCs. The subset: CD45RA-negative fraction. The CDR3 DNA follows: TGCGCCAGCAGCTTGGGAGACAGGGCTTCGGGGGAAGCTTTCTTT. Translation: CASSLGDRASGEAFF. Together with reference TRBV5-1 and TRBJ1-1, the CDR3 gives the full variable domain: KAGVTQTPRYLIKTRGQQVTLSCSPISGHRSVSWYQQTPGQGLQFLFEYFSETQRNKGNFPGRFSGRQFSNSRSEMNVSTLELGDSALYLCASSLGDRASGEAFFGQGTRLTVV.